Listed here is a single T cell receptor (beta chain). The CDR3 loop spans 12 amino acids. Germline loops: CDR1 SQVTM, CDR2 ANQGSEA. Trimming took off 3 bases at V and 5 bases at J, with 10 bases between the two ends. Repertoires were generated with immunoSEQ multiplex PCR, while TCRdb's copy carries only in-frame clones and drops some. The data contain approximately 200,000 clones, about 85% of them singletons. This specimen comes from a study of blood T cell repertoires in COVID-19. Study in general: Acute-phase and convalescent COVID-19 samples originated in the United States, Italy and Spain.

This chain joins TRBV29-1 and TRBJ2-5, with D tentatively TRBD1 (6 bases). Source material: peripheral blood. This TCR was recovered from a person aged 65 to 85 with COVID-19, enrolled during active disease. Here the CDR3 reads CSVDGQSETQYF. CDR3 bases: TGCAGCGTTGACGGACAGTCGGAGACCCAGTACTTC.